The present T cell receptor (beta chain) was sequenced within a study of blood T cell repertoires in COVID-19. Overall study: Samples came from the United States, Italy and Spain, spanning acute and convalescent COVID-19. The analysed material was cDNA or gDNA that came from T cells, B-cell-depleted T cells, or PBMCs.

Germline V gene lookup returns CDR1 SNHLY and CDR2 FYNNEI. V was trimmed by 3 bases and J by 0 bases, leaving 10 bases between them. The CDR3 contains 15 residues. In the original analysis: Scientists estimated how many nucleated cells there were by amplifying reference gene primers. Sequencing used immunoSEQ multiplex PCR; TCRdb keeps in-frame clones, though not all of them. V and J calls and clone size are as listed in that table; D and trimming were resolved from the DNA. The sample yields about 210,000 clones, roughly 82% seen once. Sequenced sample: peripheral blood. The sequence was obtained from a woman in her thirties or forties with acute or convalescent COVID-19. This chain joins TRBV2 and TRBJ2-3; D is perhaps TRBD1 (5 bases). CDR3 region: CASSDPGHSTDTQYF. Written as DNA, the CDR3 is TGTGCCAGCAGTGATCCAGGACACAGCACAGATACGCAGTATTTT.